The TCR beta chain under discussion was sequenced for a study of OX40 agonist ivuxolimab in advanced cancers. General observations from the study: Partial responders receiving 0.1-3.0 mg/kg showed among the lowest clonal expansion. Which antigen the expanded peripheral T cells recognized is unknown.

J lost 3 bases, V lost 4 bases, and 10 bases had no gene match. The germline gives CDR1 SGHRS, CDR2 YFSETQ. This CDR3 has 17 amino acids. Concerning this clone itself: The target antigen is unknown.

Profiled with immunoSEQ multiplex PCR; TCRdb holds only in-frame clones, not every one. Counted here are about 26,000 clones, around 85% occurring once; the ten biggest clones make up around 27%. Specimen: CD4+ or CD8+ T cells sorted from blood, collected in a trial of the OX40 agonist ivuxolimab. This TCR came from an adult with an advanced solid tumor such as melanoma, head and neck, liver or kidney cancer. The chain is built from TRBV5-1 and TRBJ1-6, with 7 bases that match TRBD1. The CDR3 sequence: CASSIETWDSYNSPLHF. In DNA, the CDR3 is TGCGCCAGCAGCATCGAGACCTGGGACAGCTATAATTCACCCCTCCACTTT.